Presented here are 6 T cell receptor beta chains from one specimen sequenced in a study of OX40 agonist ivuxolimab in advanced cancers. Method: immunoSEQ multiplex PCR; TCRdb's copy keeps in-frame clones and lacks some. The sample records 60,000 or so clones, around 86% being singletons. This specimen was CD4+ or CD8+ T cells sorted from blood, taken in a trial of the OX40 agonist ivuxolimab. The origin of the receptors is an adult with an advanced solid tumor such as melanoma, head and neck, liver or kidney cancer.

J is TRBJ2-7 and V is TRBV7-2; 7 positions agree with TRBD2. Germline V gene data show CDR1 as SGHTA and CDR2 as FQGNSA. CDR3 length: 15 residues. The J segment lost 0 bases and the V segment lost 6 bases, leaving 8 bases of the junction unmatched. CDR3 in amino acids: CASSFSGYGSYEQYF. Written as DNA, the CDR3 is TGTGCCAGCAGTTTTAGCGGGTACGGCTCCTACGAGCAGTACTTC.

The rearrangement joins TRBV20-1 to TRBJ1-4; D ambiguous. In germline, CDR1 is DFQATT, CDR2 SNEGSKA (reference sequence). CDR3 length: 11 amino acids. Trimming removed 0 bases at V and 7 bases at J, with 3 bases between. The CDR3 nucleotides are TGCAGTGCTAGAGAAAGTGAAAAACTGTTTTTT. Protein product: CSARESEKLFF.

This chain joins TRBV6-1 and TRBJ1-1; possibly TRBD1 for D (6 bases). The CDR3 has 14 residues. Trimming cost V 4 bases and J 5 bases, with 14 bases left between them. Germline V gene data show CDR1 as MNHNS and CDR2 as SASEGT. The CDR3 reads CASSGIITGTEAFF. CDR3 DNA: TGTGCCAGCAGTGGAATTATTACAGGGACTGAAGCTTTCTTT.

The chain couples TRBV5-4 to TRBJ2-3; D is undetermined. Trimming stripped 0 bases from V and 4 bases from J, with 9 bases between. This CDR3 spans 14 amino acids. Germline V CDR1 and CDR2: SGHNT, YYREEE (reference sequence). CDR3 nucleotides: TGTGCCAGCAGCTTGGGGCTAGGTTCAGATACGCAGTATTTT. This sequence encodes CASSLGLGSDTQYF.

This chain joins TRBV25-1 and TRBJ1-1; D not certain. Trimming took off 4 bases at V and 3 bases at J, with 18 bases between the two ends. From germline, CDR1 is MGHDK and CDR2 SYGVNS. The length of the CDR3 is 16 residues. CDR3 residues: CASSGVKQWFYTEAFF. The CDR3 DNA follows: TGTGCCAGCAGTGGAGTTAAACAGTGGTTTTACACTGAAGCTTTCTTT.

The rearrangement uses TRBV11-2 and TRBJ2-3; tentative D call: TRBD2 (5 bases). With 1 base removed from V and 4 bases from J, the gap between germline ends came to 15 bases. Germline loops: CDR1 SGHAT, CDR2 FQNNGV. The CDR3 is 16 amino acids. The CDR3 DNA reads TGTGCCAGCAGCTTAGGGGCCCTGGGGAGAGCAGATACGCAGTATTTT. This gives the protein CASSLGALGRADTQYF.